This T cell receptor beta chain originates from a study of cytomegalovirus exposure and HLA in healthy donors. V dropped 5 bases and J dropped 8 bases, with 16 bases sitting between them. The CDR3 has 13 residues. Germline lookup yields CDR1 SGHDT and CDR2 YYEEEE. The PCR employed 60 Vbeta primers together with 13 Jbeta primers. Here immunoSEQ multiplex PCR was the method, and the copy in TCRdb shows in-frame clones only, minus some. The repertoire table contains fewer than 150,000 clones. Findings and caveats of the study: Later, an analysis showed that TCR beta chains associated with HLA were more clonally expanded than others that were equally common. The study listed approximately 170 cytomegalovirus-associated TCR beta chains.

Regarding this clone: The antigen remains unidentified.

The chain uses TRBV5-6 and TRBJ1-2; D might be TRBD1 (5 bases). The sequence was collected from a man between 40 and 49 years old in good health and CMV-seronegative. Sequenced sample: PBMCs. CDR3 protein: CASRLDPQGGYTF. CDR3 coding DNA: TGTGCCAGCAGACTCGACCCGCAGGGAGGCTACACCTTC. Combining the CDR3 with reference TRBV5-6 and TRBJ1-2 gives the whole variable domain DAGVTQSPTHLIKTRGQQVTLRCSPKSGHDTVSWYQQALGQGPQFIFQYYEEEERQRGNFPDRFSGHQFPNYSSELNVNALLLGDSALYLCASRLDPQGGYTFGSGTRLTVV.